This T cell receptor (beta chain) derives from a study of radiation and T cells in renal cell carcinoma. Specified time point: blood 2 weeks post-SBRT. This sample's treatment: 15 Gy SBRT to primary tumor, nephrectomy 4 weeks later. Blood was sampled at baseline, 2 weeks and 4 weeks after SBRT. Clear cell pathology was present in this patient's renal cell carcinoma. Study-level findings and limits: No pretreatment tumor biopsies were available for baseline clonotypes. Top tumor clonotypes rose in blood 2 weeks post-radiation, then contracted.

This CDR3 has 17 residues. Germline CDR1 is SGHNT and CDR2 is YENEEA. Trimming pared 1 base from V and 2 bases from J, leaving 16 bases between. Details on this clone: No antigen is known for it.

Here immunoSEQ multiplex PCR was the method, and the copy in TCRdb shows in-frame clones only, minus some. The sample records some 130,000 clones, approximately 90% being singletons. V gene TRBV11-3 combines with J gene TRBJ2-3; D is perhaps TRBD2 (6 bases). This specimen consisted of blood, obtained from a patient whose treatment included radiotherapy and nephrectomy. This clonotype was obtained from a woman in her 70s with renal cell carcinoma. CDR3 residues: CASSLGDGGDPTDTQYF. CDR3 sequence (DNA): TGTGCCAGCAGCTTAGGGGATGGAGGGGACCCCACAGATACGCAGTATTTT.